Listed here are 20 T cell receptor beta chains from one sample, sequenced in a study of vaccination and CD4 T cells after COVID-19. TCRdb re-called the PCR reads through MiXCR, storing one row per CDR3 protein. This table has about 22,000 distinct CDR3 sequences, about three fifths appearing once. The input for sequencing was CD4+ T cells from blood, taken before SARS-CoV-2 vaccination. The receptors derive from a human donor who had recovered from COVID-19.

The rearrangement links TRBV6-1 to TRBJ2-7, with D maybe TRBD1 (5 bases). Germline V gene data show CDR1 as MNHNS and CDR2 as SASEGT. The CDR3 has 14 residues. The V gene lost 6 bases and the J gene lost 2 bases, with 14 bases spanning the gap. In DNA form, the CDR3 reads TGTGCCAGCAGCCGAGGACACCCTACCTACGAGCAGTACTTC. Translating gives CASSRGHPTYEQYF.

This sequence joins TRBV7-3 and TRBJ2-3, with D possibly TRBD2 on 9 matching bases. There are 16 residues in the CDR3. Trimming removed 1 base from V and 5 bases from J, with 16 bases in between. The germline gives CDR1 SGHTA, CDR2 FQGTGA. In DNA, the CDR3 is TGTGCCAGCAGCTTAAGGCCTAGCGGGACAGGAGATACGCAGTATTTT. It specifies CASSLRPSGTGDTQYF.

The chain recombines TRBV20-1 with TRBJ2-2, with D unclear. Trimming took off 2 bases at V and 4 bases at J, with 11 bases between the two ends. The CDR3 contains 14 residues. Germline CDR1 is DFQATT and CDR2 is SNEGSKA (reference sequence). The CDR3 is CSARSAGVTGELFF. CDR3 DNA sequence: TGCAGTGCTAGATCGGCAGGCGTCACCGGGGAGCTGTTTTTT.

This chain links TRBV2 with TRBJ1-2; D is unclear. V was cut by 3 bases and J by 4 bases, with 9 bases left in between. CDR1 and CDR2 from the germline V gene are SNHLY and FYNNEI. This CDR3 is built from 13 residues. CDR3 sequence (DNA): TGTGCCAGCAGTGATGGTGAAGTCTATGGCTACACCTTC. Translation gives CASSDGEVYGYTF.

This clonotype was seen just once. The CDR3 protein is CASSLKGGSGGYKFF. CDR3 nucleotides: TGTGCCAGCAGCCTAAAGGGGGGATCCGGTGGGTATAAGTTCTTC. The chain couples TRBV21-1 to TRBJ2-7; the D call of TRBD1 is as the table states it, not checked on the DNA. TRBV21-1 is reported as a pseudogene. This CDR3 is built from 15 residues.

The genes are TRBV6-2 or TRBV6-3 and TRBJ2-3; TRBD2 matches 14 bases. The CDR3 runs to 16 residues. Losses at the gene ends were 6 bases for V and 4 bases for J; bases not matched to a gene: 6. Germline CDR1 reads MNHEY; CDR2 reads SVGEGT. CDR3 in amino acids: CASSQTSGRASDTQYF. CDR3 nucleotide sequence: TGTGCCAGCAGCCAGACTAGCGGGAGGGCCTCAGATACGCAGTATTTT.

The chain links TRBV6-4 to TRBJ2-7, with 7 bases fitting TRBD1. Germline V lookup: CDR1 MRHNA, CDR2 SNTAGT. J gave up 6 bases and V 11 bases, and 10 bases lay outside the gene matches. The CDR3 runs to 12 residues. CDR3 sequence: CAENRGSSEQYF. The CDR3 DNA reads TGTGCCGAAAACAGGGGATCCAGCGAGCAGTACTTC.

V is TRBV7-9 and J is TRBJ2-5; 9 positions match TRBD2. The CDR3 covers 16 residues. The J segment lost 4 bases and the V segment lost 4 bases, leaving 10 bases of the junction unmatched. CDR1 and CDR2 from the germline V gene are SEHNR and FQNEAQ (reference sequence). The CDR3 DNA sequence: TGTGCCAGCAGCTCCTACGAGGGCGGGAGGGGAGAGACCCAGTACTTC. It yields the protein CASSSYEGGRGETQYF.

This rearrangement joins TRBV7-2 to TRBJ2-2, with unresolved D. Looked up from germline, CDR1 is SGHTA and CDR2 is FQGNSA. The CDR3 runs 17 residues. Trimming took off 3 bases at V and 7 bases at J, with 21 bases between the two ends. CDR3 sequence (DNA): TGTGCCAGCAGCTTGCGGTTCCAGGAGAATTGGAACGGGGAGCTGTTTTTT. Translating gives CASSLRFQENWNGELFF.

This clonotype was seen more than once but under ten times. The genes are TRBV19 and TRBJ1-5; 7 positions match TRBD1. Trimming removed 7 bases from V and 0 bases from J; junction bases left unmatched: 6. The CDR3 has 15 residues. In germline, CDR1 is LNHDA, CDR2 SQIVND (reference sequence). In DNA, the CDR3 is TGTGCCAGTAATACGGGACAGTATAGCAATCAGCCCCAGCATTTT. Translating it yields CASNTGQYSNQPQHF. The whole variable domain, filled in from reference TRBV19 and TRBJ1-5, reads DGGITQSPKYLFRKEGQNVTLSCEQNLNHDAMYWYRQDPGQGLRLIYYSQIVNDFQKGDIAEGYSVSREKKESFPLTVTSAQKNPTAFYLCASNTGQYSNQPQHFGDGTRLSIL.

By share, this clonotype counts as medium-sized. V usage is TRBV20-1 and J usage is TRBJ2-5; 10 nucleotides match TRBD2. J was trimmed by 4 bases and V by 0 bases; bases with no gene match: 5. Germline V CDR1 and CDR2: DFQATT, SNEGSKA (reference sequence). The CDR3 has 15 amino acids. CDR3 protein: CSARDSGRAPETQYF. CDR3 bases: TGCAGTGCTAGAGACAGCGGGAGGGCCCCAGAGACCCAGTACTTC.

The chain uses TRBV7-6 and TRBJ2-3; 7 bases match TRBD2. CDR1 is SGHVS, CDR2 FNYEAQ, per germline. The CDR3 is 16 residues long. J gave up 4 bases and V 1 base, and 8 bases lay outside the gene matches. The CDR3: CASSLGVGGPSDTQYF. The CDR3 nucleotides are TGTGCCAGCAGCTTAGGAGTGGGAGGGCCATCAGATACGCAGTATTTT.

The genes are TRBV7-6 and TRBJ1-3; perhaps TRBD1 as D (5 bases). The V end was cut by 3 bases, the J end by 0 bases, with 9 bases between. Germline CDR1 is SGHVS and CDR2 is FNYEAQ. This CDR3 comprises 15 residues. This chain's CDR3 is CASSLGPLSGNTIYF. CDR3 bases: TGTGCCAGCAGCTTGGGACCGCTCTCTGGAAACACCATATATTTT.

CDR3 protein: CSVETKQERRTGGYTF. The DNA for the CDR3 is TGCAGCGTTGAGACAAAACAGGAGCGTCGCACTGGTGGCTACACCTTC. This sequence joins TRBV29-1 and TRBJ1-2, with D perhaps TRBD1 (5 bases). V lost 3 bases and J lost 7, with 24 bases in between. CDR1 is SQVTM and CDR2 is ANQGSEA in the germline V gene. CDR3 length: 16 residues.

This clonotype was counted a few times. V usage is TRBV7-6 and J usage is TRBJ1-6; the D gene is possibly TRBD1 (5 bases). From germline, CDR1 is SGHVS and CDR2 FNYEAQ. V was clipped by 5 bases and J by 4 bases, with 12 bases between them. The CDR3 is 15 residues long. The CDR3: CASSKTGTYNSPLHF. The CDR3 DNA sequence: TGTGCCAGCAGCAAAACAGGAACTTATAATTCACCCCTCCACTTT.

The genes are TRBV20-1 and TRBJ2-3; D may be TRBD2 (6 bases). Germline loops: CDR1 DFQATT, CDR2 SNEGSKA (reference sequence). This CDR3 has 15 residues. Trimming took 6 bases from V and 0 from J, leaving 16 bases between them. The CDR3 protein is CSAGSGGPSTDTQYF. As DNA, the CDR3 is TGCAGTGCCGGTAGCGGAGGTCCAAGCACAGATACGCAGTATTTT.

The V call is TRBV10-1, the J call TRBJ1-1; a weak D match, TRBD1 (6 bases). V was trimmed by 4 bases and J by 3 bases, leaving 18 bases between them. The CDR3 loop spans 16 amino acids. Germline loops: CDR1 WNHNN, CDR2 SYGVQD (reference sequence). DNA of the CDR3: TGCGCCAGCAGTGGAGGGGGGGCCGCGCGGGACACTGAAGCTTTCTTT. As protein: CASSGGGAARDTEAFF.

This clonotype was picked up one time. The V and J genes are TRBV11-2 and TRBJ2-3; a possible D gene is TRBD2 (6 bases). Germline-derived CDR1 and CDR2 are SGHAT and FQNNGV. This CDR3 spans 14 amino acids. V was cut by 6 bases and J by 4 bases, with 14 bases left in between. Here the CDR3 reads CASRSHLAADTQYF. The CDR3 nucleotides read TGTGCCAGCAGATCCCACTTAGCGGCAGATACGCAGTATTTT.

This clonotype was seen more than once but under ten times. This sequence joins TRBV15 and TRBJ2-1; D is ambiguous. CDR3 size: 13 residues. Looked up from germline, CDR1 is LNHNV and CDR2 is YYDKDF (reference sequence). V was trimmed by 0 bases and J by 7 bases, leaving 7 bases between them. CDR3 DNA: TGTGCCACCAGCAGAGATGGGGTGAATGAGCAGTTCTTC. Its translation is CATSRDGVNEQFF.

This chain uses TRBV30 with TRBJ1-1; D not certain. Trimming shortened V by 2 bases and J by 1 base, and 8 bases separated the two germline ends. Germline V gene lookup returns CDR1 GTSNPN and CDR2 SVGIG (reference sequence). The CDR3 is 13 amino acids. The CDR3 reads CAWSSLGNTEAFF. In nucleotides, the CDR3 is TGTGCCTGGAGTTCTCTAGGGAACACTGAAGCTTTCTTT.